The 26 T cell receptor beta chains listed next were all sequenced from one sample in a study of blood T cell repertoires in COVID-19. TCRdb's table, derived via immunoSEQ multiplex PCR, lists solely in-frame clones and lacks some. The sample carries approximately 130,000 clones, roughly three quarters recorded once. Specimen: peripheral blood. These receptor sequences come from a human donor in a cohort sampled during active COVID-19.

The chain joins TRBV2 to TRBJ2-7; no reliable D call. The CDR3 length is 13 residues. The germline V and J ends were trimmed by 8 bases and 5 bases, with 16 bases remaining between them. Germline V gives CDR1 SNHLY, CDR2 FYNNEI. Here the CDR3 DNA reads TGTGCCAGCGAAGAGGTCGGAGAAAACGAGCAGTACTTC. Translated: CASEEVGENEQYF.

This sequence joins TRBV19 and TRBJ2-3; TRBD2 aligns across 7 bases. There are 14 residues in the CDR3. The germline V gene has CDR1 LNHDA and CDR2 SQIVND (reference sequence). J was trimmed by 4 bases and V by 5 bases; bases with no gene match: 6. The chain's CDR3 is CASSASAGSDTQYF. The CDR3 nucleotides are TGTGCCAGTAGTGCCTCAGCGGGGTCAGATACGCAGTATTTT.

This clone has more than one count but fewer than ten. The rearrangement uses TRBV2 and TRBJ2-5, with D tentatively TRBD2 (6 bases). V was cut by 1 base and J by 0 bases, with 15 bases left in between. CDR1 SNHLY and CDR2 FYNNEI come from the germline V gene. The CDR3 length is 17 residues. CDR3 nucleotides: TGTGCCAGCAGTGAAGGAGGGCCCCGGGACTACCAAGAGACCCAGTACTTC. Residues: CASSEGGPRDYQETQYF. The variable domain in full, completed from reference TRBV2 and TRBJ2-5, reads EPEVTQTPSHQVTQMGQEVILRCVPISNHLYFYWYRQILGQKVEFLVSFYNNEISEKSEIFDDQFSVERPDGSNFTLKIRSTKLEDSAMYFCASSEGGPRDYQETQYFGPGTRLLVL.

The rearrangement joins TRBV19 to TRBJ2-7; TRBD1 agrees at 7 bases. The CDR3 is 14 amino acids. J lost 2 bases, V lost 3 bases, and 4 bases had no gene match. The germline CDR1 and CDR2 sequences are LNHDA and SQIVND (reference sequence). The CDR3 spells CASSMGQYTYEQYF. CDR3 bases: TGTGCCAGTAGTATGGGACAGTATACCTACGAGCAGTACTTC.

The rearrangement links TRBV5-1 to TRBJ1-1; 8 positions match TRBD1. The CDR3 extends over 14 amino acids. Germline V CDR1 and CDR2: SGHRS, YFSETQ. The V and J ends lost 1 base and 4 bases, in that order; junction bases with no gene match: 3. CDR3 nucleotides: TGCGCCAGCAGCTTGACAGGGGGAGGCACTGAAGCTTTCTTT. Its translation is CASSLTGGGTEAFF. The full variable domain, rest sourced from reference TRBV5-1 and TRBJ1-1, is KAGVTQTPRYLIKTRGQQVTLSCSPISGHRSVSWYQQTPGQGLQFLFEYFSETQRNKGNFPGRFSGRQFSNSRSEMNVSTLELGDSALYLCASSLTGGGTEAFFGQGTRLTVV.

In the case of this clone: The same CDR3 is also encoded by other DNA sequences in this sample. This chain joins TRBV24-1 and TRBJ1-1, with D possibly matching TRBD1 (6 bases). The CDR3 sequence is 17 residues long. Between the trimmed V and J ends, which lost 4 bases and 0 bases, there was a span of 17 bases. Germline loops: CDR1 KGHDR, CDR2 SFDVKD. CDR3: CATSDPDRTYMNTEAFF. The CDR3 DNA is TGTGCCACCAGTGACCCCGACAGGACGTACATGAACACTGAAGCTTTCTTT.

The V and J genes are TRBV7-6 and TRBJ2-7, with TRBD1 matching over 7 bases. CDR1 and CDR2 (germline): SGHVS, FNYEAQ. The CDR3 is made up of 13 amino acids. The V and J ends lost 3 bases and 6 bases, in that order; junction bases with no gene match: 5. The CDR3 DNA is TGTGCCAGCAGCTTTGAGGGGGCCAGCGAGCAGTACTTC. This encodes CASSFEGASEQYF.

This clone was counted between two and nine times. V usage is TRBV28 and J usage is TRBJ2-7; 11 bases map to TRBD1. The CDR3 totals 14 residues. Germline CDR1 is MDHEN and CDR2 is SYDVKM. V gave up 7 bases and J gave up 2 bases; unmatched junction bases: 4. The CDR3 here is CASTLGQGAYEQYF. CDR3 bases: TGTGCCAGCACCCTGGGACAGGGGGCCTACGAGCAGTACTTC.

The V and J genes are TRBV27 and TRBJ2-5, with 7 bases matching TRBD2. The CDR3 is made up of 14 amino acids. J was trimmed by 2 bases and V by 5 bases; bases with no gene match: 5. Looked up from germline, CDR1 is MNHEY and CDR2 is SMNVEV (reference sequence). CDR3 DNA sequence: TGTGCCAGCAGTCCTTGGGGGGGGCAAGAGACCCAGTACTTC. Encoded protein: CASSPWGGQETQYF.

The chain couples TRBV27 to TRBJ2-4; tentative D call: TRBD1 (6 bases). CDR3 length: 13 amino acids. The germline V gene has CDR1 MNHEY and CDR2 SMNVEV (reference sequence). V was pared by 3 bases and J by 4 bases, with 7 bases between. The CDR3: CASSLDRKNIQYF. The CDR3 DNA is TGTGCCAGCAGTTTGGACAGAAAAAACATTCAGTACTTC.

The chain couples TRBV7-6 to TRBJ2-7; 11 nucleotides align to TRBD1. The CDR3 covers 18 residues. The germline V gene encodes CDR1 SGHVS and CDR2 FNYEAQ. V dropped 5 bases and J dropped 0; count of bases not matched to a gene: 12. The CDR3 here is CASSPSRTGGPSSYEQYF. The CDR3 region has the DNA TGTGCCAGCAGCCCGTCCCGGACAGGGGGCCCTAGCTCCTACGAGCAGTACTTC.

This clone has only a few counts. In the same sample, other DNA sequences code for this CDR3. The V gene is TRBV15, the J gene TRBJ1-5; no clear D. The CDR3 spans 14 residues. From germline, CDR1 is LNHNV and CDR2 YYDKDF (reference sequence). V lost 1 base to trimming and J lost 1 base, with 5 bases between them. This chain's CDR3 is CATSRGGSNQPQHF. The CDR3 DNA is TGTGCCACCAGCAGAGGCGGCAGCAATCAGCCCCAGCATTTT.

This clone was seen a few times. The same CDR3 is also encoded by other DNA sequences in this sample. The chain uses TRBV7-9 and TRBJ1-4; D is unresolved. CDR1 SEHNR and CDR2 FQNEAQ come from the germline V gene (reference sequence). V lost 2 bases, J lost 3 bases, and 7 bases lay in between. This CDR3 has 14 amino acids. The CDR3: CASSLRGSNEKLFF. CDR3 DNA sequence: TGTGCCAGCAGCTTAAGAGGTTCTAATGAAAAACTGTTTTTT.

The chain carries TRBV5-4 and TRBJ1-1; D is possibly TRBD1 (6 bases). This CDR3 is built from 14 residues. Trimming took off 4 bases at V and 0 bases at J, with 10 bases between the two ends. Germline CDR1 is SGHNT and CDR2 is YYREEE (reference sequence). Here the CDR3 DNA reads TGTGCCAGCAGCCCGGACAGTATGAACACTGAAGCTTTCTTT. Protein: CASSPDSMNTEAFF.

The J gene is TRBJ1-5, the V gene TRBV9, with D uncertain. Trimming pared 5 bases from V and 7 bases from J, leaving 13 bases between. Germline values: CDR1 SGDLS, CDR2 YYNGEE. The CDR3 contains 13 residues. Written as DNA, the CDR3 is TGTGCCAGCAGTGGAGCCCCGGGACAGCCCCAGCATTTT. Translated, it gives CASSGAPGQPQHF.

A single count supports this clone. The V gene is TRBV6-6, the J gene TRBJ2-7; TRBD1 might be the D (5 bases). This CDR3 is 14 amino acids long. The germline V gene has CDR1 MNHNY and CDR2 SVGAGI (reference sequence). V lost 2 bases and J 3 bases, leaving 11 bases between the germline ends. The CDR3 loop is CASSYRGSDYEQYF. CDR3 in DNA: TGTGCCAGCAGTTACAGGGGATCGGACTACGAGCAGTACTTC.

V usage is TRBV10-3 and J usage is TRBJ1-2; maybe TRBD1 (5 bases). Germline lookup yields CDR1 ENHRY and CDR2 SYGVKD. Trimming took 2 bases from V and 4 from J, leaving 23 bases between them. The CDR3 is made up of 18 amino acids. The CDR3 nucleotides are TGTGCCATCAGTGAGCACGGCGGGGGGTATGTTGGGAGCTATGGCTACACCTTC. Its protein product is CAISEHGGGYVGSYGYTF.

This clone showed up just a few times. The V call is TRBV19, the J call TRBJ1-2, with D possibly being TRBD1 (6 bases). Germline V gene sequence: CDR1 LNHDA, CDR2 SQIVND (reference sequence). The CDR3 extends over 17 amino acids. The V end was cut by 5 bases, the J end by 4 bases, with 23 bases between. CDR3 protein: CASSPVGGNAAPYGYTF. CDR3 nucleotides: TGTGCCAGTAGTCCCGTAGGGGGAAACGCCGCCCCCTATGGCTACACCTTC.

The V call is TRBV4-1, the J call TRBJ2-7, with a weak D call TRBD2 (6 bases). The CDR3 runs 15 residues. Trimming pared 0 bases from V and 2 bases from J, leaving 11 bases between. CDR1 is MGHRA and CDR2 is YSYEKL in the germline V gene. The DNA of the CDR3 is TGCGCCAGCAGCCAAGAAGAGGGGAGGACCTACGAGCAGTACTTC. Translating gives CASSQEEGRTYEQYF.

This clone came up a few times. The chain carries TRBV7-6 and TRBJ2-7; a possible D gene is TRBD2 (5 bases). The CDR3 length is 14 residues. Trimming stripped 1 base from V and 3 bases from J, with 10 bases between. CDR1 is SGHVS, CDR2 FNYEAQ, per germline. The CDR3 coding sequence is TGTGCCAGCAGCTTAGTTCCCGGGGACTACGAGCAGTACTTC. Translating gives CASSLVPGDYEQYF.

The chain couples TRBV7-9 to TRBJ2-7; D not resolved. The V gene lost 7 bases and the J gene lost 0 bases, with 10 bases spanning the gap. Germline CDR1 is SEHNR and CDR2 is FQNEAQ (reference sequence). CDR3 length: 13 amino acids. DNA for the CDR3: TGTGCCAGCACGCGCGGTAGCTCCTACGAGCAGTACTTC. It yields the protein CASTRGSSYEQYF. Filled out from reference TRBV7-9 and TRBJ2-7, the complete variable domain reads DTGVSQNPRHKITKRGQNVTFRCDPISEHNRLYWYRQTLGQGPEFLTYFQNEAQLEKSRLLSDRFSAERPKGSFSTLEIQRTEQGDSAMYLCASTRGSSYEQYFGPGTRLTVT.

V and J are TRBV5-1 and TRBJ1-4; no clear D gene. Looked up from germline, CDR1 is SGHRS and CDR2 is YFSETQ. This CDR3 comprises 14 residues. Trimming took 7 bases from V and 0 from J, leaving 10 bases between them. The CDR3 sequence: CASGEQSTNEKLFF. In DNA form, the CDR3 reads TGCGCCAGCGGTGAACAGTCAACTAATGAAAAACTGTTTTTT.

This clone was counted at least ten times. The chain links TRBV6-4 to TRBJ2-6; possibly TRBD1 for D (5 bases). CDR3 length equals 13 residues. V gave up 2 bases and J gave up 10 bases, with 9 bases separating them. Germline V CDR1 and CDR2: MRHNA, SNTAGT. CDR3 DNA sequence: TGTGCCAGCAGTGACGGGGCCCAAAACGTCCTGACTTTC. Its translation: CASSDGAQNVLTF.

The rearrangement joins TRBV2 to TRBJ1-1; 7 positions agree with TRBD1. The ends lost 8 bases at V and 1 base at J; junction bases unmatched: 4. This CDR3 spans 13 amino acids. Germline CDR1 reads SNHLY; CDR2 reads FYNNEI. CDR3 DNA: TGTGCCAGCCAGGGGGACACGAACACTGAAGCTTTCTTT. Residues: CASQGDTNTEAFF. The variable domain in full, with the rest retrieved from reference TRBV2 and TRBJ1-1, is EPEVTQTPSHQVTQMGQEVILRCVPISNHLYFYWYRQILGQKVEFLVSFYNNEISEKSEIFDDQFSVERPDGSNFTLKIRSTKLEDSAMYFCASQGDTNTEAFFGQGTRLTVV.

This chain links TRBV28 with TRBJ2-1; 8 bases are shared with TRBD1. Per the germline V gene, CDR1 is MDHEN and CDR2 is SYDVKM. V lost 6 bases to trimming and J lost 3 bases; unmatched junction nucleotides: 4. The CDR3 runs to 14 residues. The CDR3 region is CASRRTGFYNEQFF. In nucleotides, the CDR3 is TGTGCCAGCAGGCGGACAGGGTTCTACAATGAGCAGTTCTTC.

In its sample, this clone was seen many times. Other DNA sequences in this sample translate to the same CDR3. CDR3 loop: CASSLTGQGSYEQYF. The DNA for the CDR3 is TGTGCCAGCAGTTTAACAGGACAGGGGTCCTACGAGCAGTACTTC. J is TRBJ2-7 and V is TRBV27, with 9 bases lining up with TRBD1. V trimming: 2 bases; J trimming: 1 base; junction bases outside the gene matches: 3. From germline, CDR1 is MNHEY and CDR2 SMNVEV (reference sequence). The CDR3 extends over 15 amino acids.